This T cell receptor (beta chain) was retrieved from a study of human T cells and chemical hapten exposure. Study-level points and caveats: TCRs exceeding a frequency of 1 in 1000 stayed unchanged under DPC sensitization.

Unfractionated whole blood was the source from which total RNA was extracted. In this sample, this clonotype turned up a few times. Antigen unknown. TCRdb fed the 5' RACE reads into MiXCR, producing one record per CDR3 protein. Of 65,000 to 90,000 distinct CDR3 sequences in the sample, 15% to 20% are singletons; the top ten hold 6.8%. The origin of this receptor is a female donor in good health.

In DNA, the CDR3 is TGTGCCAGTAAGACACGGAGCTCCTACAATGAGCAGTTCTTC. The encoded protein is CASKTRSSYNEQFF. The genes are TRBV19 and TRBJ2-1, with unresolved D. Per the germline V gene, CDR1 is LNHDA and CDR2 is SQIVND (reference sequence). The V end was cut by 7 bases, the J end by 0 bases, with 10 bases between. The CDR3 contains 14 residues.